This T cell receptor (beta chain) was sequenced in a study of human T cells and chemical hapten exposure. The study used a library that attached unique molecular identifiers to individual cDNA molecules. From the 5' RACE reads, TCRdb called clonotypes with MiXCR, one entry per CDR3 protein. This sample carries about 81,000 distinct CDR3 sequences, about 8.4% of them seen once, and the ten largest clones take about 2.2%. This clonotype came up a few times. Trimming took 3 bases from V and 1 from J; bases not matched to a gene: 9. The length of the CDR3 is 18 residues. Unfractionated whole blood served as the source for total RNA extraction.

This receptor was obtained from a male donor in good health. The chain has TRBV12-3 or TRBV12-4 and TRBJ2-5; 12 nucleotides match TRBD2. The DNA for the CDR3 is TGTGCCAGCAGTTTCGGCCAACTAGCGGGAGGCCTCCAAGAGACCCAGTACTTC. Its protein is CASSFGQLAGGLQETQYF.